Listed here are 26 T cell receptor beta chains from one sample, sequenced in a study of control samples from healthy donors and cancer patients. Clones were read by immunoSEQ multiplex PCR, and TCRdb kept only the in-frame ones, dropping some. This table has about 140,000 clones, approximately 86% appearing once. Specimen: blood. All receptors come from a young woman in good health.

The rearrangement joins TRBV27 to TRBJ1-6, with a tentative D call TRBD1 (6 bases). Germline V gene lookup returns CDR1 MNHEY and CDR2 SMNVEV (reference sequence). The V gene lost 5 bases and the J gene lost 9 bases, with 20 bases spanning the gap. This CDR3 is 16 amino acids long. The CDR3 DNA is TGTGCCAGCAGTGTAAACAGGGTGGGCGGCGGTTCACCCCTCCACTTT. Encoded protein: CASSVNRVGGGSPLHF.

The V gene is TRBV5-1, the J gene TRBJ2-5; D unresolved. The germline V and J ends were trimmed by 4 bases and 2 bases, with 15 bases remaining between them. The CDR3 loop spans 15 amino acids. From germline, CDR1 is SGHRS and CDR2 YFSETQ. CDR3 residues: CASSLSSSLQETQYF. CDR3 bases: TGCGCCAGCAGCCTTAGCAGCAGCTTACAAGAGACCCAGTACTTC.

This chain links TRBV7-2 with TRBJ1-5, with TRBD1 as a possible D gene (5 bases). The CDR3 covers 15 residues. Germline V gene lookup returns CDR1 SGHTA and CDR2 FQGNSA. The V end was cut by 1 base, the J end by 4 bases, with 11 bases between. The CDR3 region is CASSLDTGGNQPQHF. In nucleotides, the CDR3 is TGTGCCAGCAGCTTAGATACGGGGGGGAATCAGCCCCAGCATTTT.

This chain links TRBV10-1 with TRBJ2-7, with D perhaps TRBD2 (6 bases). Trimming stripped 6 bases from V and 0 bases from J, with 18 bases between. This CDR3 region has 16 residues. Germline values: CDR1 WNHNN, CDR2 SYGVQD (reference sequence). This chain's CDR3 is CASSLTGGESSYEQYF. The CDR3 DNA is TGCGCCAGCAGCTTGACTGGAGGGGAAAGCTCCTACGAGCAGTACTTC.

This chain's CDR3 is CASSLGGLAGNEQFF. In DNA, the CDR3 is TGTGCCAGCAGCTTAGGGGGACTAGCGGGAAATGAGCAGTTCTTC. The chain uses TRBV11-2 and TRBJ2-1; 13 nucleotides agree with TRBD2. Germline lookup yields CDR1 SGHAT and CDR2 FQNNGV. The CDR3 contains 15 residues. V dropped 1 base and J dropped 7; count of bases not matched to a gene: 1.

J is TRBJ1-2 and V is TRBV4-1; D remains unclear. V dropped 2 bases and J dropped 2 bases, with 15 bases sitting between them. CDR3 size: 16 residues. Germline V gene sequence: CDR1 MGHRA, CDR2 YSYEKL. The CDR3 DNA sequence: TGCGCCAGCAGCCAAATCCTCTTTCCGAACAACTATGGCTACACCTTC. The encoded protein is CASSQILFPNNYGYTF.

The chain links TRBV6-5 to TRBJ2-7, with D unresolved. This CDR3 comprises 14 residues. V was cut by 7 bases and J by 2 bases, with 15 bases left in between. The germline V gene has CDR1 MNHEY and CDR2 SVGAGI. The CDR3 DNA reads TGTGCCAGCATACGGCAGACCGATGCCTACGAGCAGTACTTC. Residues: CASIRQTDAYEQYF.

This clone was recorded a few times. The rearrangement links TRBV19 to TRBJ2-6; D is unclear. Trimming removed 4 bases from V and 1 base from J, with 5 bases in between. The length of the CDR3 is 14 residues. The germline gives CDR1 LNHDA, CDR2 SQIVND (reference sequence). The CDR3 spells CASSTNSGANVLTF. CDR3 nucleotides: TGTGCCAGTAGTACAAATTCTGGGGCCAACGTCCTGACTTTC.

CDR3 protein: CARALDSYNYGYTF. CDR3 bases: TGTGCCAGGGCACTGGACAGCTATAACTATGGCTACACCTTC. This chain connects TRBV2 to TRBJ1-2; weak D call: TRBD1 (6 bases). Trimming took 9 bases from V and 1 from J, leaving 15 bases between them. Germline-derived CDR1 and CDR2 are SNHLY and FYNNEI. The CDR3 length is 14 residues.

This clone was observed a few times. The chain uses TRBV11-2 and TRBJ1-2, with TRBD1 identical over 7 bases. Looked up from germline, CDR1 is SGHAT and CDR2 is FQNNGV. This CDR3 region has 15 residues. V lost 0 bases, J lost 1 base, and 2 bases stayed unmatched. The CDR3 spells CASSLDRGYNYGYTF. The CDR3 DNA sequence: TGTGCCAGCAGCTTAGACAGGGGGTATAACTATGGCTACACCTTC.

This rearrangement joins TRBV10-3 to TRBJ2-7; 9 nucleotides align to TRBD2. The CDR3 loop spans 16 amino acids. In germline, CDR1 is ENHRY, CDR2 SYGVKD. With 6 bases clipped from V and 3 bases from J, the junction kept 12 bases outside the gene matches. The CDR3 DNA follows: TGTGCCATCAGCCTTACTAGCGGGCCTTACAACTACGAGCAGTACTTC. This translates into CAISLTSGPYNYEQYF.

CDR3 sequence reads: CASSAEQGNEQFF. The CDR3 nucleotides are TGCGCCAGCAGCGCTGAACAGGGAAATGAGCAGTTCTTC. This rearrangement joins TRBV10-1 to TRBJ2-1; the D gene is possibly TRBD1 (6 bases). The V and J ends lost 6 bases and 7 bases respectively, with 13 bases between them. Per the germline V gene, CDR1 is WNHNN and CDR2 is SYGVQD (reference sequence). CDR3 length: 13 residues.

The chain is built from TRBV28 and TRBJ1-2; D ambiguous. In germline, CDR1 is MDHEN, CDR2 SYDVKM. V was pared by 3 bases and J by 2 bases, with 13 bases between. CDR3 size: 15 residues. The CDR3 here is CASSFGRRRNYGYTF. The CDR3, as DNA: TGTGCCAGCAGTTTCGGCCGCAGACGAAACTATGGCTACACCTTC.

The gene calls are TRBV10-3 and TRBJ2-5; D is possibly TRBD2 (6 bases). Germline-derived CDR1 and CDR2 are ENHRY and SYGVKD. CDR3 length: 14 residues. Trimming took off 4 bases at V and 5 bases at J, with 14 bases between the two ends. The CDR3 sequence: CAISGPTGGETQYF. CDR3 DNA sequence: TGTGCCATCAGTGGGCCGACTGGGGGGGAGACCCAGTACTTC.

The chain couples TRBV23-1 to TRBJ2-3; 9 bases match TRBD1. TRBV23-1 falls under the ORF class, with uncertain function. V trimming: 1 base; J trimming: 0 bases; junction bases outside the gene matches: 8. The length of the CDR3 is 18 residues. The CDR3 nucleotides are TGCGCCAGCAGTCAATGGACAGGGGAACAACATAGCACAGATACGCAGTATTTT. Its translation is CASSQWTGEQHSTDTQYF.

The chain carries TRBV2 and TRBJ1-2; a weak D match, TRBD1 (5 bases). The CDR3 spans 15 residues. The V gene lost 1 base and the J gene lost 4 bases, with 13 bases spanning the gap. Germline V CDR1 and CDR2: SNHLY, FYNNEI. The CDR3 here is CASSEDAGVVYGYTF. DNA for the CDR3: TGTGCCAGCAGTGAAGACGCGGGGGTGGTCTATGGCTACACCTTC.

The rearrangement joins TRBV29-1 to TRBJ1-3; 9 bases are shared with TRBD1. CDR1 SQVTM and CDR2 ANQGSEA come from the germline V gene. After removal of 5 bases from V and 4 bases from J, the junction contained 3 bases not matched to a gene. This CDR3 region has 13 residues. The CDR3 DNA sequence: TGCAGCGTTACCGGGACAGGGGGAAACACCATATATTTT. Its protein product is CSVTGTGGNTIYF. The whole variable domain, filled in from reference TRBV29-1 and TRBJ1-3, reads SAVISQKPSRDICQRGTSLTIQCQVDSQVTMMFWYRQQPGQSLTLIATANQGSEATYESGFVIDKFPISRPNLTFSTLTVSNMSPEDSSIYLCSVTGTGGNTIYFGEGSWLTVV.

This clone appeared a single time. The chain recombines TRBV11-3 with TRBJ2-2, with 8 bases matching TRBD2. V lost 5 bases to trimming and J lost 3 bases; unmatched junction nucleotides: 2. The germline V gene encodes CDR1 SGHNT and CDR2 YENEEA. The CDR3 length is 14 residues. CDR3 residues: CASSPGGDTGELFF. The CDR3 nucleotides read TGTGCCAGCAGCCCGGGGGGGGACACCGGGGAGCTGTTTTTT.

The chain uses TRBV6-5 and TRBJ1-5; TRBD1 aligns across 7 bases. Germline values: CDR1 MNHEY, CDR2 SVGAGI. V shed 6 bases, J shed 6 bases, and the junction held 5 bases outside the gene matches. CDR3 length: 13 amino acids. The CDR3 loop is CASRRQGGQPQHF. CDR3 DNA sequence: TGTGCCAGCAGACGACAGGGCGGTCAGCCCCAGCATTTT.

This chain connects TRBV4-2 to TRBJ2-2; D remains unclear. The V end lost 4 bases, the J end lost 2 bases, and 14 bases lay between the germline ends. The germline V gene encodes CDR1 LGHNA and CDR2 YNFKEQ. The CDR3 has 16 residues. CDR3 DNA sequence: TGTGCCAGCAGCCTAAGAGAGGCGACAAACACCGGGGAGCTGTTTTTT. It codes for CASSLREATNTGELFF.

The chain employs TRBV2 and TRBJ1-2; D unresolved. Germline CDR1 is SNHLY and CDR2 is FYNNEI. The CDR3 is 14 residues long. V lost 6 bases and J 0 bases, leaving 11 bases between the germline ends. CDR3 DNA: TGTGCCAGCAGGACGGGTGTCCCTAACTATGGCTACACCTTC. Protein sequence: CASRTGVPNYGYTF.

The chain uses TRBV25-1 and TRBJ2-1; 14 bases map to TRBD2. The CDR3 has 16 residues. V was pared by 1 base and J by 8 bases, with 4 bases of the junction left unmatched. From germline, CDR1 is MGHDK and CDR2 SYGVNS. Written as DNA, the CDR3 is TGTGCCAGCAGTGAATGGGGACTAGCGGGAGCCCATGAGCAGTTCTTC. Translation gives CASSEWGLAGAHEQFF.

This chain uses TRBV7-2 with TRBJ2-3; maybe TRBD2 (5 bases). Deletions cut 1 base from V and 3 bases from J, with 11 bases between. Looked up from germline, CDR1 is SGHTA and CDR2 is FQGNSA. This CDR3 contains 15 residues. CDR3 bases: TGTGCCAGCAGCTTAGTGACGGGGATTACAGATACGCAGTATTTT. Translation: CASSLVTGITDTQYF.

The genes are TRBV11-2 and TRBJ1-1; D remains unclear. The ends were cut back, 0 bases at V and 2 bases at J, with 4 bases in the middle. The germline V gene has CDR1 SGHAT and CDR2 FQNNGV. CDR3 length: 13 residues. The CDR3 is CASSLEVNTEAFF. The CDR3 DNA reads TGTGCCAGCAGCTTAGAGGTTAACACTGAAGCTTTCTTT.

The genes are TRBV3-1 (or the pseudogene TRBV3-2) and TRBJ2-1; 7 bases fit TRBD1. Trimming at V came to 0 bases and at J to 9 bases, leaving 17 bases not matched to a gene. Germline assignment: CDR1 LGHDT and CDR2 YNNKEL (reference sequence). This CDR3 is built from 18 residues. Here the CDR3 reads CASSQDRNRGWIMVEQFF. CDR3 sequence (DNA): TGTGCCAGCAGCCAAGATCGGAACAGGGGATGGATTATGGTTGAGCAGTTCTTC.

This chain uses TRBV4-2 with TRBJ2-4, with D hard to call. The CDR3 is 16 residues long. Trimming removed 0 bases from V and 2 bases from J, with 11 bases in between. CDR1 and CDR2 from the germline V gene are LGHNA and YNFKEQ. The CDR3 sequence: CASSQEAIGPKNIQYF. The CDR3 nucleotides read TGTGCCAGCAGCCAAGAAGCAATCGGCCCCAAAAACATTCAGTACTTC.